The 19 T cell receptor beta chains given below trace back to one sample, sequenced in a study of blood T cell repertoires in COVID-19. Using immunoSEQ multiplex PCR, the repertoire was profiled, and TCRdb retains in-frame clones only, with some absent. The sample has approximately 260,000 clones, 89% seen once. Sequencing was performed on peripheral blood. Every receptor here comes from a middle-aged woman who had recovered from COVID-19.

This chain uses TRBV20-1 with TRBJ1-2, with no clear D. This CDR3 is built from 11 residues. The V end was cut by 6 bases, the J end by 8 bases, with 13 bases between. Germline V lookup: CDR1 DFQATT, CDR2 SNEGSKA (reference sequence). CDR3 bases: TGCAGTGCCACCCTTCGGGGAGGCTACACCTTC. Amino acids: CSATLRGGYTF.

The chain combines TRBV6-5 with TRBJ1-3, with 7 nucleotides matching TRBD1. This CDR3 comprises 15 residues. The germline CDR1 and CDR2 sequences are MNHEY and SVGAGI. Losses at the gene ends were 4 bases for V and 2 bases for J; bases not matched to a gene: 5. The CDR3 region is CASSLQGPAGNTIYF. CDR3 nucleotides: TGTGCCAGCAGTTTACAGGGGCCTGCTGGAAACACCATATATTTT.

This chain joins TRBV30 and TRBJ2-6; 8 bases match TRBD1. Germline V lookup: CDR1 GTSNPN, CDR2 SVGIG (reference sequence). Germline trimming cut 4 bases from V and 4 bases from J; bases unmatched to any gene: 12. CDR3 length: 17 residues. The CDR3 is CAWTPDRVSLGANVLTF. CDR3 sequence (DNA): TGTGCCTGGACCCCGGACAGGGTCTCTCTCGGGGCCAACGTCCTGACTTTC.

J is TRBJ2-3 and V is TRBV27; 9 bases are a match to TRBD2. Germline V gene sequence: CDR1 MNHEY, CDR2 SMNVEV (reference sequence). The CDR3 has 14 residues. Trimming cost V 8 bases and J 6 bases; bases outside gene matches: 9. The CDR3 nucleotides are TGTGCCAGCTTGCGGCGGGGGGGCGGGGATACGCAGTATTTT. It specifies CASLRRGGGDTQYF.

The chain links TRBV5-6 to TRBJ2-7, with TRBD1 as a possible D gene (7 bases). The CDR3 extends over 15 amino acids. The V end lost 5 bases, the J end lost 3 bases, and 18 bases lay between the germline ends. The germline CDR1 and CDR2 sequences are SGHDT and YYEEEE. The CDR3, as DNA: TGTGCCAGCAGAGAAGTGGCAGGGGGGATCTACGAGCAGTACTTC. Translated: CASREVAGGIYEQYF.

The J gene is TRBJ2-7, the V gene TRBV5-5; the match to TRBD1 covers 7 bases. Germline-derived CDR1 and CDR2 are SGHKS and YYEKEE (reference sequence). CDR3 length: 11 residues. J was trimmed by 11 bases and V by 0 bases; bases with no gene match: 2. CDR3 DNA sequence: TGTGCCAGCAGCTTGGGACAGGGTGAGTACGTC. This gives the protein CASSLGQGEYV.

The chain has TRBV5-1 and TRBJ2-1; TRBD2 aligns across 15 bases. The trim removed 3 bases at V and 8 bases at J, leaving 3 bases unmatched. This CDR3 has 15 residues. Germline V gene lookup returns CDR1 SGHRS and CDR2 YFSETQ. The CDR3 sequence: CASSSGLAGGDEQFF. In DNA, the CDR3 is TGCGCCAGCAGCTCGGGACTAGCGGGAGGAGATGAGCAGTTCTTC.

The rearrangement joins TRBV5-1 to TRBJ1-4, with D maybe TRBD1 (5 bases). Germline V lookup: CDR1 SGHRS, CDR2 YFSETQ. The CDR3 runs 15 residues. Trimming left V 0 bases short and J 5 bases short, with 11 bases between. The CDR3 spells CASSLGTLRNEKLFF. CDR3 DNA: TGCGCCAGCAGCTTGGGGACACTGCGAAATGAAAAACTGTTTTTT.

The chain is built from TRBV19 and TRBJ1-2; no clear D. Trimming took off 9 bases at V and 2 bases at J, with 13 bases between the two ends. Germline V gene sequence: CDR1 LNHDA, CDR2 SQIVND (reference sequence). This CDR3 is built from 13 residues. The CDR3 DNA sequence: TGTGCCAGCACCAACAGAGAAAACTATGGCTACACCTTC. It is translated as CASTNRENYGYTF.

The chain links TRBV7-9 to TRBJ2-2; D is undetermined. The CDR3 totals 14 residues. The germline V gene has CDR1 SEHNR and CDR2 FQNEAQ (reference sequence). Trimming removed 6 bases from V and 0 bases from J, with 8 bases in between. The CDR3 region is CASRTLTNTGELFF. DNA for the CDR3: TGTGCCAGCAGGACACTTACGAACACCGGGGAGCTGTTTTTT.

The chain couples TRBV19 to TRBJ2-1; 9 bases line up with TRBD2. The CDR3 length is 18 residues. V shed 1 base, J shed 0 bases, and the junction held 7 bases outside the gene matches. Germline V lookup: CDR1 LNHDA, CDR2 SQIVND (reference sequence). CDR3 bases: TGTGCCAGTAGTATAGGGATAGCGGGAGCTAGCTCCTACAATGAGCAGTTCTTC. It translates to CASSIGIAGASSYNEQFF.

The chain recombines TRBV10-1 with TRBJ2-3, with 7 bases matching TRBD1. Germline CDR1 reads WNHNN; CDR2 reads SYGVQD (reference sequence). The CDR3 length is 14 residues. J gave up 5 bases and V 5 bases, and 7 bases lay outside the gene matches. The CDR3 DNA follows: TGCGCCAGCAGTCCTGACAGGGCACAAGATACGCAGTATTTT. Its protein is CASSPDRAQDTQYF.

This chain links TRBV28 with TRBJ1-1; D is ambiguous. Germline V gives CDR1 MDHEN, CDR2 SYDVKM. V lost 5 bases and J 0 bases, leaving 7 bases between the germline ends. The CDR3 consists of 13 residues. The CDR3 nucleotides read TGTGCCAGCAGTGCCGGAGTGAACACTGAAGCTTTCTTT. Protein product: CASSAGVNTEAFF.

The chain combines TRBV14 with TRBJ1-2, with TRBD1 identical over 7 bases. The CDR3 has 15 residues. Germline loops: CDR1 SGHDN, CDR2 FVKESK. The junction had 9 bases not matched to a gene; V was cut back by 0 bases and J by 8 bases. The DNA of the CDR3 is TGTGCCAGCAGCCAAGAACTAAGGGGGCTCGGAGGCTACACCTTC. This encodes CASSQELRGLGGYTF.

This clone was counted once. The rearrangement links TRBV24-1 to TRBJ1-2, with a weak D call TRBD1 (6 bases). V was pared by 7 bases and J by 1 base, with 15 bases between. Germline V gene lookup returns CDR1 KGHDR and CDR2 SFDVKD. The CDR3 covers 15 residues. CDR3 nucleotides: TGTGCCACCAGCCAACCAGGGGAAGGTAACTATGGCTACACCTTC. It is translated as CATSQPGEGNYGYTF.

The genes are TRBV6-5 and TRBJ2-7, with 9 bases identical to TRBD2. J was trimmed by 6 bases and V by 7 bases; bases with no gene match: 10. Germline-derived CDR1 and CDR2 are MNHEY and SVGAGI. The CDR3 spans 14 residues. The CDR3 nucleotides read TGTGCCAGCAATCCTAGCGGGACGAAGGGCGAGCAGTACGTC. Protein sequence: CASNPSGTKGEQYV.

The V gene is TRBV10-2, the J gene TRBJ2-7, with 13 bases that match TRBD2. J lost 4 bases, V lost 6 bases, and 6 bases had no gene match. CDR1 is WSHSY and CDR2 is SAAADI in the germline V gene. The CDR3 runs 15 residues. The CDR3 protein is CASRQGTSGVYEQYV. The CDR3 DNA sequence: TGCGCCAGCAGGCAAGGGACTAGCGGGGTATACGAGCAGTACGTC.

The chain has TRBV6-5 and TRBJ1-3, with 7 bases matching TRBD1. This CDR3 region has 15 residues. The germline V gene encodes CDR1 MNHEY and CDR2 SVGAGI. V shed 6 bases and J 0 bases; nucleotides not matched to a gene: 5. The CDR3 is CASRATGNSGNTIYF. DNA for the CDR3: TGTGCCAGCAGGGCGACAGGGAACTCTGGAAACACCATATATTTT.

The CDR3 here is CASSVEKLTEKLFF. In nucleotides, the CDR3 is TGTGCCAGCAGTGTTGAGAAGTTAACTGAAAAACTGTTTTTT. The rearrangement joins TRBV2 to TRBJ1-4; no firm D call. This CDR3 contains 14 residues. Germline loops: CDR1 SNHLY, CDR2 FYNNEI. V lost 4 bases and J lost 7, with 13 bases in between.